This T cell receptor (beta chain) appears in the sequencing data of a study of shared clonotypes between healthy human individuals. Nashville, Tennessee was home to all donors, each a Caucasian adult. The authors distributed each subset's genomic DNA evenly over several immunoSEQ plates. The method was immunoSEQ multiplex PCR; TCRdb's version includes in-frame clones alone and lacks a portion of them. The table lists over a million clones, about 98% of them singletons. This CDR3 contains 14 residues. Germline V lookup: CDR1 LNHDA, CDR2 SQIVND (reference sequence). Between the trimmed V and J ends, which lost 8 bases and 7 bases, there was a span of 18 bases.

The receptor was isolated from a man aged 25 to 45 in good health. Sequences were obtained from naive CD4+ T cells sorted from blood. The sample's subset: CD45RA+ positively selected. The rearrangement joins TRBV19 to TRBJ2-1, with a tentative D call TRBD2 (6 bases). As DNA, the CDR3 is TGTGCCAGTTTAGCGGAGAGAAGAGGTAATGAGCAGTTCTTC. It encodes CASLAERRGNEQFF.